This T cell receptor (beta chain) was profiled in a study of shared clonotypes between healthy human individuals. Using immunoSEQ multiplex PCR, the repertoire was profiled, and TCRdb retains in-frame clones only, with some absent. The sample holds around 1.4 million clones, just under 99% seen once. Recent vaccinations or acute infections were absent in the healthy HIV-negative adult donors. The sample consisted of naive CD4+ T cells sorted from blood. Subset meaning: CD45RA+ positively selected. This TCR was recovered from a man aged 25-45 years in good health.

CDR3 nucleotide sequence: TGTGCCAGCAGTCCTAAGACAGGGGTCAATGAGCAGTTCTTC. As protein: CASSPKTGVNEQFF. The V call is TRBV2, the J call TRBJ2-1; 8 bases line up with TRBD1. V lost 5 bases, J lost 6 bases, and 6 bases stayed unmatched. The CDR3 has 14 amino acids. Germline V gives CDR1 SNHLY, CDR2 FYNNEI. The entire variable domain, with the rest obtained from reference TRBV2 and TRBJ2-1, is as follows: EPEVTQTPSHQVTQMGQEVILRCVPISNHLYFYWYRQILGQKVEFLVSFYNNEISEKSEIFDDQFSVERPDGSNFTLKIRSTKLEDSAMYFCASSPKTGVNEQFFGPGTRLTVL.